Presented here are 2 T cell receptor beta chains from one specimen sequenced in a study of blood T cell repertoires in COVID-19. Using immunoSEQ multiplex PCR, the repertoire was profiled, and TCRdb retains in-frame clones only, with some absent. This table holds approximately 230,000 clones, more than 70% found once. Sequenced sample: peripheral blood. Receptors were obtained from a woman aged 25 to 39 with COVID-19, enrolled during active disease.

Concerning this clone itself: An end of the junction does not agree with germline; a read error may underlie this. The chain joins TRBV7-7 to TRBJ2-1; possible D gene TRBD2, 6 bases. The CDR3 is made up of 15 amino acids. Germline CDR1 and CDR2: SSHAT and FNYEAQ (reference sequence). Written as DNA, the CDR3 is TGTGCTAGCAGCCCCGGCCGGGGGATCCACAATGAGCAGTTCTTC. Translated: CASSPGRGIHNEQFF.

The chain joins TRBV9 to TRBJ2-2; the match to TRBD2 covers 10 bases. Germline CDR1 SGDLS, CDR2 YYNGEE. This CDR3 has 16 amino acids. V was clipped by 6 bases and J by 7 bases; unmatched bases: 12. The CDR3 coding sequence is TGTGCCAGCACTCTGGGCCAGCGGGAGGGGGACGGGGAGCTGTTTTTT. The encoded protein is CASTLGQREGDGELFF.